This T cell receptor (beta chain) was sequenced during a study of T cell changes during pregnancy in multiple sclerosis. The CDR3 consists of 11 residues. With 7 bases removed from V and 0 bases from J, the gap between germline ends came to 6 bases. CDR1 SQVTM and CDR2 ANQGSEA come from the germline V gene. Sequencing used immunoSEQ multiplex PCR; TCRdb keeps in-frame clones, though not all of them. The repertoire has some 100,000 clones, around 92% of them found once; the top ten carry about 3.1%. This TCR was sampled from a female donor with multiple sclerosis, enrolled in a pregnancy study. The sequenced sample was peripheral blood, obtained in the second trimester of pregnancy. The chain couples TRBV29-1 to TRBJ1-2; D gene uncertain. The CDR3 nucleotides read TGCAGCGATTCTACTAACTATGGCTACACCTTC. This sequence encodes CSDSTNYGYTF.